The 21 T cell receptor beta chains below all came from one sample that was sequenced in a study of control samples from healthy donors and cancer patients. The table came from immunoSEQ multiplex PCR; TCRdb's copy has only in-frame clones and leaves some out. The table shows around 140,000 clones, with 80% to 95% occurring only once. The specimen was blood. These receptors were obtained from a man younger than 30 in good health.

This CDR3 reads CASSLEASGTYEQYF. The CDR3 nucleotides read TGTGCCAGCAGCTTAGAGGCTAGCGGCACCTACGAGCAGTACTTC. This sequence joins TRBV13 and TRBJ2-7; 7 nucleotides agree with TRBD2. The CDR3 runs 15 residues. Trimming took 1 base from V and 2 from J; bases not matched to a gene: 5. The germline CDR1 and CDR2 sequences are PRHDT and FYEKMQ (reference sequence).

This chain links TRBV7-6 with TRBJ1-4; D gene uncertain. Germline loops: CDR1 SGHVS, CDR2 FNYEAQ. The CDR3 covers 12 residues. V was trimmed by 2 bases and J by 6 bases, leaving 4 bases between them. The DNA for the CDR3 is TGTGCCAGCAGCTTACCATATGAAAAACTGTTTTTT. Translation gives CASSLPYEKLFF.

The chain has TRBV7-3 and TRBJ2-3, with 8 nucleotides matching TRBD2. The CDR3 sequence is 15 residues long. Germline V lookup: CDR1 SGHTA, CDR2 FQGTGA. With 6 bases clipped from V and 0 bases from J, the junction kept 5 bases outside the gene matches. As DNA, the CDR3 is TGTGCCAGCAGTGCCGGGACTAGTAGCACAGATACGCAGTATTTT. It encodes CASSAGTSSTDTQYF. Full variable domain (remainder filled in from reference TRBV7-3 and TRBJ2-3): GAGVSQTPSNKVTEKGKYVELRCDPISGHTALYWYRQSLGQGPEFLIYFQGTGAADDSGLPNDRFFAVRPEGSVSTLKIQRTERGDSAVYLCASSAGTSSTDTQYFGPGTRLTVL.

This rearrangement joins TRBV7-9 to TRBJ1-2, with D maybe TRBD1 (5 bases). The CDR3 is 12 amino acids. V was trimmed by 4 bases and J by 2 bases, leaving 5 bases between them. Germline V gives CDR1 SEHNR, CDR2 FQNEAQ (reference sequence). Here the CDR3 reads CASSWDNYGYTF. The CDR3 DNA reads TGTGCCAGCAGCTGGGACAACTATGGCTACACCTTC.

This chain uses TRBV4-1 with TRBJ2-1, with 10 bases that match TRBD1. Germline CDR1 and CDR2: MGHRA and YSYEKL. The CDR3 length is 16 residues. After removal of 4 bases from V and 8 bases from J, the junction contained 11 bases not matched to a gene. The CDR3 sequence is CASSREGTGVRDEQFF. The CDR3 coding sequence is TGCGCCAGCAGCCGAGAGGGGACAGGGGTAAGGGATGAGCAGTTCTTC.

The rearrangement links TRBV5-1 to TRBJ1-6; D is ambiguous. Per the germline V gene, CDR1 is SGHRS and CDR2 is YFSETQ. The CDR3 sequence is 15 residues long. The V and J ends lost 0 bases and 1 base respectively, with 5 bases between them. The CDR3: CASSLVQSYNSPLHF. As DNA, the CDR3 is TGCGCCAGCAGCTTGGTTCAGTCCTATAATTCACCCCTCCACTTT.

The chain couples TRBV10-3 to TRBJ2-3; the D gene is possibly TRBD2 (6 bases). This CDR3 contains 13 residues. The V end was cut by 8 bases, the J end by 0 bases, with 9 bases between. Germline CDR1 ENHRY, CDR2 SYGVKD. CDR3 sequence reads: CAISGDSTDTQYF. In DNA form, the CDR3 reads TGTGCCATCTCGGGGGACAGCACAGATACGCAGTATTTT.

The chain couples TRBV5-4 to TRBJ1-2; 7 bases are a match to TRBD1. The germline V gene has CDR1 SGHNT and CDR2 YYREEE (reference sequence). This CDR3 is built from 12 residues. V lost 0 bases, J lost 14 bases, and 7 bases stayed unmatched. The CDR3 coding sequence is TGTGCCAGCAGCTTGGCAGGGGGTAGGGGGACCTTC. It yields the protein CASSLAGGRGTF. The whole variable domain, filled in from reference TRBV5-4 and TRBJ1-2, reads ETGVTQSPTHLIKTRGQQVTLRCSSQSGHNTVSWYQQALGQGPQFIFQYYREEENGRGNFPPRFSGLQFPNYSSELNVNALELDDSALYLCASSLAGGRGTFGSGTRLTVV.

This clone was seen a single time. The chain uses TRBV7-9 and TRBJ1-3; D unclear. Per the germline V gene, CDR1 is SEHNR and CDR2 is FQNEAQ (reference sequence). V gave up 4 bases and J gave up 0 bases, with 7 bases separating them. The CDR3 is 14 amino acids. This CDR3 is CASSSVNSGNTIYF. CDR3 nucleotides: TGTGCCAGCAGCTCCGTAAACTCTGGAAACACCATATATTTT.

The genes are TRBV3-1 (or the pseudogene TRBV3-2) and TRBJ1-2; the D is unclear. Germline CDR1 and CDR2: LGHDT and YNNKEL (reference sequence). The ends were cut back, 4 bases at V and 2 bases at J, with 17 bases in the middle. This CDR3 comprises 16 residues. The CDR3 sequence is CASSPSDLWGNYGYTF. The CDR3 DNA reads TGTGCCAGCAGCCCCTCGGACCTCTGGGGAAACTATGGCTACACCTTC.

The rearrangement uses TRBV10-3 and TRBJ2-1, with D perhaps assigned TRBD1 or TRBD2 (5 bases each). V was trimmed by 4 bases and J by 8 bases, leaving 15 bases between them. CDR3 length: 14 amino acids. Looked up from germline, CDR1 is ENHRY and CDR2 is SYGVKD. CDR3 loop: CAISGGAGYDEQFF. The CDR3 coding sequence is TGTGCCATCAGTGGAGGGGCGGGTTATGATGAGCAGTTCTTC.

CDR3 DNA sequence: TGCGCCAGCATCAAAAGGGGAGGACAGGGAAACACTGAAGCTTTCTTT. Translation: CASIKRGGQGNTEAFF. The chain uses TRBV23-1 and TRBJ1-1; 8 bases match TRBD1. TRBV23-1 is an open reading frame whose function is uncertain. V lost 7 bases and J lost 2; bases outside the gene matches: 12. There are 16 residues in the CDR3.

The chain is built from TRBV5-6 and TRBJ1-3; D call uncertain. This CDR3 has 14 residues. V lost 1 base and J lost 2, with 7 bases in between. Germline V CDR1 and CDR2: SGHDT, YYEEEE. CDR3 sequence: CASSLQETGNTIYF. The CDR3 nucleotides read TGTGCCAGCAGCTTGCAGGAAACTGGAAACACCATATATTTT. The full variable domain, its missing parts supplied by reference TRBV5-6 and TRBJ1-3, is DAGVTQSPTHLIKTRGQQVTLRCSPKSGHDTVSWYQQALGQGPQFIFQYYEEEERQRGNFPDRFSGHQFPNYSSELNVNALLLGDSALYLCASSLQETGNTIYFGEGSWLTVV.

The chain joins TRBV28 to TRBJ2-7, with 8 bases matching TRBD2. In germline, CDR1 is MDHEN, CDR2 SYDVKM. The CDR3 length is 15 residues. V lost 2 bases, J lost 0 bases, and 3 bases stayed unmatched. The CDR3: CASSLAGGLSYEQYF. The DNA of the CDR3 is TGTGCCAGCAGTTTAGCGGGGGGCCTCTCCTACGAGCAGTACTTC.

The rearrangement links TRBV7-3 to TRBJ2-2; 14 bases fit TRBD2. The CDR3 is 19 amino acids. Per germline, CDR1 SGHTA and CDR2 FQGTGA. The J segment lost 3 bases and the V segment lost 5 bases, leaving 11 bases of the junction unmatched. CDR3 coding DNA: TGTGCCAGCAGCCCCCACGGGACTAGCGGGGGCCCTGACACCGGGGAGCTGTTTTTT. This translates into CASSPHGTSGGPDTGELFF.

This clone was seen once. The chain carries TRBV7-9 and TRBJ2-3, with a weak D call TRBD2 (5 bases). Germline lookup yields CDR1 SEHNR and CDR2 FQNEAQ (reference sequence). The CDR3 length is 15 residues. The V end lost 4 bases, the J end lost 4 bases, and 15 bases lay between the germline ends. Written as DNA, the CDR3 is TGTGCCAGCAGCTCTTTAAGGACTGGGGCAGATACGCAGTATTTT. Translated, it gives CASSSLRTGADTQYF.

This chain links TRBV9 with TRBJ2-3; 7 bases line up with TRBD2. CDR3 length: 15 amino acids. J lost 3 bases, V lost 3 bases, and 7 bases had no gene match. The germline CDR1 and CDR2 sequences are SGDLS and YYNGEE. The CDR3: CASSEWGGETDTQYF. CDR3 nucleotide sequence: TGTGCCAGCAGCGAGTGGGGGGGAGAGACAGATACGCAGTATTTT.

The chain uses TRBV5-4 and TRBJ1-1; TRBD1 aligns across 12 bases. The CDR3 contains 17 residues. V lost 4 bases to trimming and J lost 4 bases; unmatched junction nucleotides: 11. The germline CDR1 and CDR2 sequences are SGHNT and YYREEE (reference sequence). CDR3 in DNA: TGTGCCAGCAGCGACGACGGGACAGGGGGCTTCTCCACTGAAGCTTTCTTT. Amino acids: CASSDDGTGGFSTEAFF.

The gene calls are TRBV9 and TRBJ1-6; no firm D call. V lost 0 bases to trimming and J lost 0 bases, with 10 bases between them. Germline V gene sequence: CDR1 SGDLS, CDR2 YYNGEE. There are 17 residues in the CDR3. The CDR3 region is CASSVEARSSYNSPLHF. DNA for the CDR3: TGTGCCAGCAGCGTAGAAGCGAGGAGCTCCTATAATTCACCCCTCCACTTT.

The J gene is TRBJ1-1, the V gene TRBV30; D possibly corresponds to TRBD1 (5 bases). The CDR3 contains 16 residues. CDR1 is GTSNPN and CDR2 is SVGIG in the germline V gene (reference sequence). V dropped 2 bases and J dropped 1 base, with 17 bases sitting between them. The CDR3 DNA reads as TGTGCCTGGAGTCCTCCCCCGGGGCAGAAGAACACTGAAGCTTTCTTT. Translation gives CAWSPPPGQKNTEAFF.

This clone has just a few counts. This chain links TRBV19 with TRBJ2-1, with TRBD2 identical over 10 bases. V dropped 7 bases and J dropped 4; count of bases not matched to a gene: 7. Germline CDR1 is LNHDA and CDR2 is SQIVND (reference sequence). CDR3 size: 15 residues. CDR3 sequence (DNA): TGTGCCAGTACAACTAGCGGGGCGACTTACAATGAGCAGTTCTTC. Translation: CASTTSGATYNEQFF.